The T cell receptor beta chain described here comes from a study of OX40 agonist ivuxolimab in advanced cancers. Background on the study: With ivuxolimab, an agonistic anti-OX40 (CD134) antibody, patients were treated. Patients treated during dose escalation were battling hepatocellular carcinoma, melanoma, renal cell or head and neck cancer.

Whole-study findings and limits: Clonal expansion among partial responders at 0.1-3.0 mg/kg ranked near the lowest. Dosing at 0.1 to 3.0 mg/kg was accompanied by clonal expansion of CD4+ and CD8+ blood T cells by week 6.

The CDR3 is made up of 15 amino acids. CDR1 and CDR2 from the germline V gene are SGHVS and FQNEAQ. The trim removed 1 base at V and 1 base at J, leaving 1 base unmatched. In regard to this clone: Antigen specificity is unknown.

The assay was immunoSEQ multiplex PCR, and TCRdb's table has in-frame clones only and misses some. The sample includes around 11,000 clones, less than 80% of them seen just once. This material consisted of CD4+ or CD8+ T cells sorted from blood, taken in a trial of the OX40 agonist ivuxolimab. The chain joins TRBV7-8 to TRBJ1-1, with 9 positions matching TRBD1. This receptor was identified in an adult with an advanced solid tumor such as melanoma, head and neck, liver or kidney cancer. This CDR3 is CASSLGTGANTEAFF. The CDR3 DNA is TGTGCCAGCAGCTTAGGGACAGGGGCGAACACTGAAGCTTTCTTT.